Listed below are T cell receptor beta chains from one sample, sequenced in a study of T cell responses to AZD1222 COVID-19 vaccine. The repertoire was sequenced with immunoSEQ multiplex PCR; TCRdb's copy has only in-frame clones and lacks some. The data contain fewer than 130,000 clones, 70% to 90% of them singletons. Sequenced material: peripheral blood, taken 28 days after the second AZD1222 dose. The origin of the receptors is an adult who received the AZD1222 COVID-19 vaccine. The CDR3 runs from the conserved cysteine through the conserved F or W.

cdr3_length: 16
v_call: TRBV7-9
j_call: TRBJ1-1
cdr3_aa: CASSPWVDRAYSEAFF

cdr3_length: 15
v_call: TRBV3-1/TRBV3-2
j_call: TRBJ1-2
cdr3_aa: CASRGLGGPDYGYTF

cdr3_length: 13
v_call: TRBV5-1
j_call: TRBJ2-1
cdr3_aa: CASSFDRGNEQFF

cdr3_length: 14
v_call: TRBV2
j_call: TRBJ1-1
cdr3_aa: CASRTQGRDTEAFF

cdr3_length: 16
v_call: TRBV27
j_call: TRBJ1-3
cdr3_aa: CASSPGSGSSGNTIYF

cdr3_length: 17
v_call: TRBV6-1
j_call: TRBJ2-2
cdr3_aa: CASSDPPEGDLRGELFF

cdr3_length: 16
v_call: TRBV5-4
j_call: TRBJ2-2
cdr3_aa: CASSLGKGRNTGELFF

cdr3_length: 15
v_call: TRBV6-5
j_call: TRBJ2-7
cdr3_aa: CASSYSPGEGYEQYF

cdr3_length: 17
v_call: TRBV18
j_call: TRBJ1-5
cdr3_aa: CASSLTPWDRVLQPQHF

cdr3_length: 15
v_call: TRBV9
j_call: TRBJ1-4
cdr3_aa: CASSVGLEGREKLFF

cdr3_length: 14
v_call: TRBV5-6
j_call: TRBJ2-5
cdr3_aa: CASRRLAAAETQYF

cdr3_length: 13
v_call: TRBV6-5
j_call: TRBJ2-5
cdr3_aa: CASSWSNQETQYF

cdr3_length: 14
v_call: TRBV2
j_call: TRBJ1-2
cdr3_aa: CASSVADSGYGYTF

cdr3_length: 16
v_call: TRBV7-3
j_call: TRBJ2-5
cdr3_aa: CASSRLGGGDQETQYF

cdr3_length: 15
v_call: TRBV5-1
j_call: TRBJ2-1
cdr3_aa: CASSGTSGRADEQFF

cdr3_length: 12
v_call: TRBV4-1
j_call: TRBJ2-7
cdr3_aa: CASSQVGFEQYF

cdr3_length: 12
v_call: TRBV30
j_call: TRBJ1-2
cdr3_aa: CAWTRGNYGYTF

cdr3_length: 15
v_call: TRBV18
j_call: TRBJ1-2
cdr3_aa: CASSPTDRGSRGYTF

cdr3_length: 14
v_call: TRBV5-1
j_call: TRBJ2-7
cdr3_aa: CASSSGLAGSEQYF

cdr3_length: 13
v_call: TRBV29-1
j_call: TRBJ1-2
cdr3_aa: CSVEAHRDGGYTF

cdr3_length: 12
v_call: TRBV19
j_call: TRBJ2-7
cdr3_aa: CASSIPGREQYF

cdr3_length: 15
v_call: TRBV3-1/TRBV3-2
j_call: TRBJ1-4
cdr3_aa: CASSLNPATNEKLFF

cdr3_length: 14
v_call: TRBV2
j_call: TRBJ2-3
cdr3_aa: CASSFTSIPDTQYF

cdr3_length: 17
v_call: TRBV28
j_call: TRBJ1-4
cdr3_aa: CASRTWGQAATNEKLFF

cdr3_length: 19
v_call: TRBV9
j_call: TRBJ1-4
cdr3_aa: CASSVGITPLLAQNEKLFF

cdr3_length: 13
v_call: TRBV19
j_call: TRBJ1-2
cdr3_aa: CASSIYRDLGYTF

cdr3_length: 16
v_call: TRBV11-2
j_call: TRBJ1-1
cdr3_aa: CASSLVGGLGGTEAFF

cdr3_length: 12
v_call: TRBV30
j_call: TRBJ2-1
cdr3_aa: CAWSVSQAEQFF

cdr3_length: 14
v_call: TRBV7-9
j_call: TRBJ2-7
cdr3_aa: CASSRGGTRDEQYF

cdr3_length: 15
v_call: TRBV3-1/TRBV3-2
j_call: TRBJ2-3
cdr3_aa: CASSQNSATTDTQYF

cdr3_length: 16
v_call: TRBV6-1
j_call: TRBJ2-7
cdr3_aa: CASSETTGWDPYEQYF

cdr3_length: 15
v_call: TRBV2
j_call: TRBJ1-4
cdr3_aa: CASSNRGTTNEKLFF

cdr3_length: 18
v_call: TRBV7-9
j_call: TRBJ1-5
cdr3_aa: CASSTTSVGGVFDQPQHF